This T cell receptor beta chain was sequenced for a study of response to subunit inactivated influenza vaccine. CDR3 size: 12 residues. Germline V lookup: CDR1 SEHNR, CDR2 FQNEAQ (reference sequence). Trimming stripped 7 bases from V and 7 bases from J, with 13 bases between. Study-level findings and limits: It was suggested by the authors that few new T cells are recruited by each seasonal influenza vaccination.

This clonotype was found a few times. Its target is not known. Each CDR3 protein gets one entry after TCRdb re-called the RT-PCR reads with MiXCR. The sample contains hundreds of thousands of distinct CDR3 sequences, about 15% of which appear only once. The chain combines TRBV7-9 with TRBJ2-5, with D hard to call. Sequencing used PBMCs from blood, obtained approximately 15 days before vaccination. This clonotype was sampled from a man aged 50-60 years who received an inactivated influenza vaccine. The DNA of the CDR3 is TGTGCCAGCACCCATATCGATGGGACCCAGTACTTC. Translating gives CASTHIDGTQYF.